These 26 T cell receptor beta chains were sequenced from one sample in a study of control samples from healthy donors and cancer patients. The assay was immunoSEQ multiplex PCR, and TCRdb's table has in-frame clones only and misses some. Of about 180,000 clones listed, around 91% were seen once; the top ten hold more than 1.3%. Sequences were obtained from blood. These receptors were taken from a woman aged 45-65 years in good health.

This chain uses TRBV4-3 with TRBJ1-2; D not resolved. The germline CDR1 and CDR2 sequences are LGHNA and YSLEER. The CDR3 is 14 residues long. Between the trimmed V and J ends, which lost 1 base and 4 bases, there was a span of 10 bases. CDR3 coding DNA: TGCGCCAGCAGCCAAGTGGGCGTGCCCTATGGCTACACCTTC. As protein: CASSQVGVPYGYTF.

The chain couples TRBV4-1 to TRBJ2-7; 16 positions match TRBD2. With 3 bases clipped from V and 4 bases from J, the junction kept 6 bases outside the gene matches. Germline V gene lookup returns CDR1 MGHRA and CDR2 YSYEKL. This CDR3 has 17 residues. CDR3 in DNA: TGCGCCAGCAGCCAGGGACTAGCGGGAGGGCCGGGGTACGAGCAGTACTTC. Protein sequence: CASSQGLAGGPGYEQYF.

The chain is built from TRBV5-4 and TRBJ2-1, with D perhaps being TRBD1 or TRBD2 (6 bases each). The V end was cut by 6 bases, the J end by 3 bases, with 13 bases between. The CDR3 runs 14 residues. The germline V gene has CDR1 SGHNT and CDR2 YYREEE (reference sequence). This chain's CDR3 is CASIPGGGYNEQFF. DNA of the CDR3: TGTGCCAGCATCCCTGGAGGGGGCTACAATGAGCAGTTCTTC. Drawing the rest from reference TRBV5-4 and TRBJ2-1, the complete variable domain is ETGVTQSPTHLIKTRGQQVTLRCSSQSGHNTVSWYQQALGQGPQFIFQYYREEENGRGNFPPRFSGLQFPNYSSELNVNALELDDSALYLCASIPGGGYNEQFFGPGTRLTVL.

The J gene is TRBJ1-4, the V gene TRBV7-9, with 11 bases aligning to TRBD1. V lost 3 bases, J lost 6 bases, and 0 bases stayed unmatched. The CDR3 is made up of 14 amino acids. Germline CDR1 reads SEHNR; CDR2 reads FQNEAQ (reference sequence). CDR3 sequence: CASSLGQGDEKLFF. The CDR3, as DNA: TGTGCCAGCAGCTTGGGACAGGGGGATGAAAAACTGTTTTTT.

The V call is TRBV5-1, the J call TRBJ2-3; TRBD1 or TRBD2 may be the D gene (5 bases each). Germline CDR1 SGHRS, CDR2 YFSETQ. V dropped 1 base and J dropped 6 bases, with 18 bases sitting between them. There are 16 residues in the CDR3. Written as DNA, the CDR3 is TGCGCCAGCAGCTTGATGAGCGAGAGGGGATGGGATACGCAGTATTTT. It specifies CASSLMSERGWDTQYF.

This clone was observed a single time. The chain carries TRBV4-3 and TRBJ1-2; D remains ambiguous. CDR1 and CDR2 from the germline V gene are LGHNA and YSLEER. V gave up 0 bases and J gave up 4 bases, with 12 bases separating them. CDR3 size: 15 residues. The CDR3 reads CASSQDQNGFYGYTF. CDR3 coding DNA: TGCGCCAGCAGCCAAGATCAAAACGGCTTCTATGGCTACACCTTC.

This chain links TRBV6-5 with TRBJ1-1, with D maybe TRBD1 (5 bases). With 11 bases removed from V and 2 bases from J, the gap between germline ends came to 21 bases. The CDR3 is made up of 15 amino acids. Germline assignment: CDR1 MNHEY and CDR2 SVGAGI. DNA for the CDR3: TGTGCCGCACTAAGGGCAGGGCCCCAAAACACTGAAGCTTTCTTT. Protein sequence: CAALRAGPQNTEAFF.

V is TRBV6-6 and J is TRBJ2-2; TRBD1 or TRBD2 may be the D gene (5 bases each). This CDR3 contains 15 residues. Germline CDR1 reads MNHNY; CDR2 reads SVGAGI (reference sequence). Trimming removed 2 bases at V and 0 bases at J, with 7 bases between. The DNA of the CDR3 is TGTGCCAGCAGTTACGGGACCGCGAACACCGGGGAGCTGTTTTTT. Protein: CASSYGTANTGELFF.

J is TRBJ1-5 and V is TRBV7-8; D call uncertain. This CDR3 has 16 residues. V lost 5 bases to trimming and J lost 7 bases, with 21 bases between them. Germline V gene sequence: CDR1 SGHVS, CDR2 FQNEAQ. CDR3 DNA sequence: TGTGCCAGCAGCCCACGTCTGGCCGGAGGAGTGCAGCCCCAGCATTTT. Its protein product is CASSPRLAGGVQPQHF.

The chain employs TRBV4-3 and TRBJ2-3; D remains unclear. The CDR3 is made up of 13 amino acids. V was shortened by 10 bases and J by 4 bases, with 15 bases between the two germline ends. From germline, CDR1 is LGHNA and CDR2 YSLEER. In DNA form, the CDR3 reads TGCGCCACCTCGGCTAGACTGGCAGATACGCAGTATTTT. As protein: CATSARLADTQYF.

This clone was recorded once. V gene TRBV4-3 combines with J gene TRBJ2-1; weak D call: TRBD2 (5 bases). There are 17 residues in the CDR3. The V and J ends lost 0 bases and 15 bases respectively, with 27 bases between them. Per the germline V gene, CDR1 is LGHNA and CDR2 is YSLEER. CDR3 sequence reads: CASSQETAQTQLGPLFF. DNA of the CDR3: TGCGCCAGCAGCCAAGAAACGGCTCAGACCCAACTAGGCCCCTTGTTCTTC.

This sequence joins TRBV18 and TRBJ2-5; D is perhaps TRBD2 (6 bases). This CDR3 contains 14 residues. Germline-derived CDR1 and CDR2 are KGHSH and LQKENI. V gave up 5 bases and J gave up 5 bases, with 15 bases separating them. The CDR3, as DNA: TGTGCCAGCTCATCTACGACTAGAAGGGAGACCCAGTACTTC. Protein sequence: CASSSTTRRETQYF.

The rearrangement uses TRBV28 and TRBJ1-1, with 8 nucleotides matching TRBD1. The length of the CDR3 is 13 residues. After removal of 7 bases from V and 11 bases from J, the junction contained 12 bases not matched to a gene. CDR1 is MDHEN and CDR2 is SYDVKM in the germline V gene. For the CDR3, the DNA is TGTGCCAGCATCAATTACAGGGGGTATAATGCTTTCTTT. Its protein is CASINYRGYNAFF.

The chain is built from TRBV10-3 and TRBJ1-1; 7 nucleotides agree with TRBD1. J lost 0 bases, V lost 5 bases, and 3 bases had no gene match. The CDR3 runs 14 residues. CDR1 is ENHRY, CDR2 SYGVKD, per germline. The CDR3 sequence: CAISLQGMNTEAFF. CDR3 sequence (DNA): TGTGCCATCAGTTTACAGGGGATGAACACTGAAGCTTTCTTT.

V gene TRBV6-5 combines with J gene TRBJ2-1; either TRBD1 or TRBD2 may fit D (6 bases each). Germline V gene lookup returns CDR1 MNHEY and CDR2 SVGAGI. The V end lost 0 bases, the J end lost 10 bases, and 16 bases lay between the germline ends. The CDR3 is 15 amino acids. CDR3 sequence reads: CASSYSGLVGGEQFF. CDR3 nucleotides: TGTGCCAGCAGTTACTCCGGGCTAGTCGGGGGCGAGCAGTTCTTC.

The rearrangement uses TRBV6-6 and TRBJ1-6; 7 bases are shared with TRBD1. V lost 6 bases and J lost 7; bases outside the gene matches: 12. The germline gives CDR1 MNHNY, CDR2 SVGAGI (reference sequence). The length of the CDR3 is 16 residues. CDR3 loop: CASSPRKGQRNSPLHF. DNA for the CDR3: TGTGCCAGCAGCCCACGTAAGGGACAGCGGAATTCACCCCTCCACTTT.

This chain uses TRBV6-5 with TRBJ2-5; D is perhaps TRBD1 (5 bases). Germline loops: CDR1 MNHEY, CDR2 SVGAGI. This CDR3 is 12 amino acids long. V was clipped by 6 bases and J by 5 bases, with 10 bases between them. The CDR3 spells CASRPRAETQYF. Written as DNA, the CDR3 is TGTGCCAGCAGACCCAGGGCGGAGACCCAGTACTTC.

The chain recombines TRBV28 with TRBJ1-3; D is possibly TRBD1 (5 bases). Germline V gene lookup returns CDR1 MDHEN and CDR2 SYDVKM. V dropped 6 bases and J dropped 1 base, with 16 bases sitting between them. This CDR3 contains 16 residues. As DNA, the CDR3 is TGTGCCAGCAGAGATGCCGGGACCCAGTCTGGAAACACCATATATTTT. This gives the protein CASRDAGTQSGNTIYF.

CDR3 region: CASSSPAHTQYF. The CDR3 DNA is TGTGCCAGCAGCTCACCAGCTCATACGCAGTATTTT. This chain uses TRBV9 with TRBJ2-3; D remains unclear. Looked up from germline, CDR1 is SGDLS and CDR2 is YYNGEE. This CDR3 is 12 amino acids long. V lost 4 bases to trimming and J lost 7 bases, with 10 bases between them.

This clone was seen a single time. The chain uses TRBV7-3 and TRBJ2-3; maybe TRBD2 (5 bases). Per the germline V gene, CDR1 is SGHTA and CDR2 is FQGTGA. V was shortened by 3 bases and J by 4 bases, with 14 bases between the two germline ends. This CDR3 is built from 15 residues. The CDR3 DNA is TGTGCCAGCAGCTTCCGGGGTCTAGGTCCAGATACGCAGTATTTT. Translating it yields CASSFRGLGPDTQYF. The full variable domain, completed using reference TRBV7-3 and TRBJ2-3, is GAGVSQTPSNKVTEKGKYVELRCDPISGHTALYWYRQSLGQGPEFLIYFQGTGAADDSGLPNDRFFAVRPEGSVSTLKIQRTERGDSAVYLCASSFRGLGPDTQYFGPGTRLTVL.

CDR3 in amino acids: CASSAGVVGGTEQFF. As DNA, the CDR3 is TGTGCCAGCAGCGCTGGGGTGGTAGGAGGGACTGAGCAGTTCTTC. The J gene is TRBJ2-1, the V gene TRBV11-3; D may be TRBD2 (6 bases). This CDR3 has 15 residues. Trimming shortened V by 5 bases and J by 9 bases, and 20 bases separated the two germline ends. Germline assignment: CDR1 SGHNT and CDR2 YENEEA.

The chain joins TRBV15 to TRBJ2-7; D gene unclear. The germline CDR1 and CDR2 sequences are LNHNV and YYDKDF (reference sequence). The CDR3 spans 17 residues. Trimming cost V 1 base and J 1 base, with 17 bases left between them. CDR3 sequence: CATSRGYTGQASYEQYF. CDR3 coding DNA: TGTGCCACCAGCAGAGGCTATACCGGGCAGGCTTCCTACGAGCAGTACTTC.

The V gene is TRBV3-1 (or the pseudogene TRBV3-2), the J gene TRBJ2-1; TRBD2 aligns across 8 bases. The CDR3 length is 17 residues. The V and J ends lost 5 bases and 5 bases, in that order; junction bases with no gene match: 14. Germline lookup yields CDR1 LGHDT and CDR2 YNNKEL (reference sequence). CDR3 DNA: TGTGCCAGCAGCGGCGGGACTAGAGGAGCATTCCACAATGAGCAGTTCTTC. Protein: CASSGGTRGAFHNEQFF.

V and J are TRBV21-1 and TRBJ2-7; the table's D gene call, TRBD2, was not cross checked with the DNA. TRBV21-1 is a pseudogene. This CDR3 is 16 amino acids long. The CDR3 reads CASSFPGTSGRNEQYF. The CDR3 bases are TGTGCCAGCAGCTTCCCCGGGACTAGCGGGAGAAACGAGCAGTACTTC.

This chain uses TRBV6-1 with TRBJ2-1; no clear D gene. The germline gives CDR1 MNHNS, CDR2 SASEGT. The CDR3 has 12 residues. Trimming removed 6 bases at V and 2 bases at J, with 5 bases between. CDR3 sequence (DNA): TGTGCCAGCAGCCGCCCCTACAATGAGCAGTTCTTC. Translation gives CASSRPYNEQFF.

The chain recombines TRBV28 with TRBJ2-7; 12 nucleotides match TRBD1. This CDR3 spans 14 amino acids. Germline V gene data show CDR1 as MDHEN and CDR2 as SYDVKM. V lost 6 bases and J lost 4; bases outside the gene matches: 4. The chain's CDR3 is CASSSGQGAYEQYF. The CDR3 DNA reads as TGTGCCAGCAGCTCGGGACAGGGGGCTTACGAGCAGTACTTC.